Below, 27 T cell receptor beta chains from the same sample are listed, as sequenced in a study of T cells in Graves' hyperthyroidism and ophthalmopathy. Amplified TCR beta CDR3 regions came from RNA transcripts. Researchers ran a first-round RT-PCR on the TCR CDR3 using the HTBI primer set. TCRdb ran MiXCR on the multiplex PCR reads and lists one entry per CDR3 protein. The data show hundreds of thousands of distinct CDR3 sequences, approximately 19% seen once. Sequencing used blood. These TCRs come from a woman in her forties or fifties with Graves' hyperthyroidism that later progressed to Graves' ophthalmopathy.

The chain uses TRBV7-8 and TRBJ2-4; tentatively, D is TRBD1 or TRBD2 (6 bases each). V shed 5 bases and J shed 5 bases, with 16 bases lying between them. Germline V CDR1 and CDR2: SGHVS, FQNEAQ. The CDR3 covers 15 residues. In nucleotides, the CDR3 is TGTGCCAGCAGCGTGACGGGGGCGCCGGAAAACATTCAGTACTTC. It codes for CASSVTGAPENIQYF.

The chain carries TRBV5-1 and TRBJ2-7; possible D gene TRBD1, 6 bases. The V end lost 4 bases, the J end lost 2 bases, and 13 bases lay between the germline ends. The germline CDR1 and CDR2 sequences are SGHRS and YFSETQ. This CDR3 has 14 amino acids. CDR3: CASSLSWGPYEQYF. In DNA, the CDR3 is TGCGCCAGCAGCCTAAGCTGGGGGCCCTACGAGCAGTACTTC. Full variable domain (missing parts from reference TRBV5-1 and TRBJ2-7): KAGVTQTPRYLIKTRGQQVTLSCSPISGHRSVSWYQQTPGQGLQFLFEYFSETQRNKGNFPGRFSGRQFSNSRSEMNVSTLELGDSALYLCASSLSWGPYEQYFGPGTRLTVT.

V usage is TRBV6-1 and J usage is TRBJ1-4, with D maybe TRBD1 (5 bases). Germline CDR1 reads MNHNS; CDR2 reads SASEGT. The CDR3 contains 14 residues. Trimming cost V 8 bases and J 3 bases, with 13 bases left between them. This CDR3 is CASSGRVANEKLFF. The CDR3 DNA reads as TGTGCCAGCTCGGGGCGCGTAGCTAATGAAAAACTGTTTTTT.

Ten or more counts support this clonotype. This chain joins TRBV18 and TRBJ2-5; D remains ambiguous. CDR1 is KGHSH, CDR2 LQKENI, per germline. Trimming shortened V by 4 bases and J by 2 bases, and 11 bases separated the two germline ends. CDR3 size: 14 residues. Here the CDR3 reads CASSRNGAQETQYF. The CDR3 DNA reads TGTGCCAGCTCACGAAACGGAGCACAAGAGACCCAGTACTTC.

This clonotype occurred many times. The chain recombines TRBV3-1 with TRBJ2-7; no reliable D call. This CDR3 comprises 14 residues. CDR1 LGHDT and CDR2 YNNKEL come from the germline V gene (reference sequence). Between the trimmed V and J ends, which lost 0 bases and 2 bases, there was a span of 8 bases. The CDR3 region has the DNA TGTGCCAGCAGCCAAGATAACACAGCCTACGAGCAGTACTTC. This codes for CASSQDNTAYEQYF.

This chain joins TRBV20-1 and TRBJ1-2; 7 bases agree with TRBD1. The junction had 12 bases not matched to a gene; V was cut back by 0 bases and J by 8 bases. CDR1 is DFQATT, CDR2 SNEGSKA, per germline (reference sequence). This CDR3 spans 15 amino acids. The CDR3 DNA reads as TGCAGTGCTAGAGATAATGTACAGGGGACTTTCGGCTACACCTTC. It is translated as CSARDNVQGTFGYTF.

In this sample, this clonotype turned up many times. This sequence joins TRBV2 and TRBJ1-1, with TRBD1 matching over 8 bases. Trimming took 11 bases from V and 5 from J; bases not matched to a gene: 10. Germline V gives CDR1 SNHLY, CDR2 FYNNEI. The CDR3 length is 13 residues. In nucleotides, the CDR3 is TGTGCCGGCATCAGGGGGCATCGGACTGAAGCTTTCTTT. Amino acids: CAGIRGHRTEAFF.

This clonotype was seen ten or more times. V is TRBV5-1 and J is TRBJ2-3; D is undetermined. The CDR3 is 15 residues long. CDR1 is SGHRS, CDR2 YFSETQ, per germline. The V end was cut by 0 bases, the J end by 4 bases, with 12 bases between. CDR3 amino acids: CASSLEGPSPDTQYF. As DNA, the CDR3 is TGCGCCAGCAGCTTGGAGGGCCCCAGCCCAGATACGCAGTATTTT.

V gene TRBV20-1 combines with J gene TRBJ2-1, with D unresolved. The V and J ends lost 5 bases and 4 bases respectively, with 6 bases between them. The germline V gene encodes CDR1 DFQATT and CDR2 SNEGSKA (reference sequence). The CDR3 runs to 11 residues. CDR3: CSAEAYNEQFF. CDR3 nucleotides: TGCAGTGCTGAAGCGTACAATGAGCAGTTCTTC.

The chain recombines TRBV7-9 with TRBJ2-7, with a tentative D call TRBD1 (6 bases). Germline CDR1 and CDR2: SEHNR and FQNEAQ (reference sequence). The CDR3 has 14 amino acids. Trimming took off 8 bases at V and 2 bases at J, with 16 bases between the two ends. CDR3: CASSLQDSPYEQYF. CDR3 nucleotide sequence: TGTGCCAGCTCTCTCCAGGACAGCCCCTACGAGCAGTACTTC.

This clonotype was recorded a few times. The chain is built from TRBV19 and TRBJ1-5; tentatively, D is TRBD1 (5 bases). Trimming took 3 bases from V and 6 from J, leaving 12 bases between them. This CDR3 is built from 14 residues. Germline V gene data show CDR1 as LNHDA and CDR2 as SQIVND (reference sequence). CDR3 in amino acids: CASSIMGEAQPQHF. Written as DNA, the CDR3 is TGTGCCAGTAGTATCATGGGGGAGGCTCAGCCCCAGCATTTT.

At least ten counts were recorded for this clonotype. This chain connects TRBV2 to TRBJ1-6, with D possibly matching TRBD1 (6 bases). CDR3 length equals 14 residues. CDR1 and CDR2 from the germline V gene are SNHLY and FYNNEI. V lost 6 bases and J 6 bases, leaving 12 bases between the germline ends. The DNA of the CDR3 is TGTGCCAGCAGGGGGACATTAGCTAATTCACCCCTCCACTTT. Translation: CASRGTLANSPLHF.

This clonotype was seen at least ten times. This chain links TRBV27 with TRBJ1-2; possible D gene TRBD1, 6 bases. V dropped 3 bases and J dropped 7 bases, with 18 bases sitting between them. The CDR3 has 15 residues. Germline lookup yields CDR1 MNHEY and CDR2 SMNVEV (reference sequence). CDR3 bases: TGTGCCAGCAGTTTCGGGGGGGCGCCCAGCGGTGGCTACACCTTC. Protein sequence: CASSFGGAPSGGYTF.

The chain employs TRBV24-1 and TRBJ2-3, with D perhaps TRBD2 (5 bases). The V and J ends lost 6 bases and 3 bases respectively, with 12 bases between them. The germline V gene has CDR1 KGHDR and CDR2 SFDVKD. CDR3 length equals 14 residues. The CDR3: CATSNSRGTDTQYF. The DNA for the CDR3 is TGTGCCACCAGTAACTCACGGGGTACAGATACGCAGTATTTT.

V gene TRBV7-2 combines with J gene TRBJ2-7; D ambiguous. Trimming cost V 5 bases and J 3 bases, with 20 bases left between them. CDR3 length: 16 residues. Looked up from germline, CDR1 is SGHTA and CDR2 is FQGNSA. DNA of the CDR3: TGTGCCAGCAGCATACCAGTCGCAGGTTGGGTCTACGAGCAGTACTTC. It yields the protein CASSIPVAGWVYEQYF.

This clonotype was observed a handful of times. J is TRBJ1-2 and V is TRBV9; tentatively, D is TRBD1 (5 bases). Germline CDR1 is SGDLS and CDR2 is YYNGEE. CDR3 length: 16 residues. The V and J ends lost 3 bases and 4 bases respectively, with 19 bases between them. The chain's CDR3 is CASSAIPIGAAYGYTF. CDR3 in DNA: TGTGCCAGCAGCGCCATTCCGATCGGGGCGGCCTATGGCTACACCTTC.

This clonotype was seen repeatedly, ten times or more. CDR3 DNA sequence: TGTGCCAGCAGGACCCTTAATGAAAAACTGTTTTTT. Amino acids: CASRTLNEKLFF. V usage is TRBV2 and J usage is TRBJ1-4, with D unresolved. Germline V gives CDR1 SNHLY, CDR2 FYNNEI. This CDR3 is built from 12 residues. The V and J ends lost 6 bases and 4 bases respectively, with 6 bases between them.

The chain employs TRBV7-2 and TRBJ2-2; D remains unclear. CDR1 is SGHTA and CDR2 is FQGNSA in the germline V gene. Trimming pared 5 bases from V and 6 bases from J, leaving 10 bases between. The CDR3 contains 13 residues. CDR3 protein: CASSRTTPGELFF. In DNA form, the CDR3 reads TGTGCCAGCAGCCGTACTACTCCCGGGGAGCTGTTTTTT.

The CDR3: CASSLDGGWQFF. CDR3 sequence (DNA): TGTGCCAGCAGCCTCGATGGGGGGTGGCAGTTCTTC. The V and J genes are TRBV11-3 and TRBJ2-1; maybe TRBD2 (6 bases). The CDR3 spans 12 residues. V gave up 5 bases and J gave up 12 bases, with 14 bases separating them. From germline, CDR1 is SGHNT and CDR2 YENEEA. Full variable domain (missing parts from reference TRBV11-3 and TRBJ2-1): EAGVVQSPRYKIIEKKQPVAFWCNPISGHNTLYWYLQNLGQGPELLIRYENEEAVDDSQLPKDRFSAERLKGVDSTLKIQPAELGDSAVYLCASSLDGGWQFFGPGTRLTVL.

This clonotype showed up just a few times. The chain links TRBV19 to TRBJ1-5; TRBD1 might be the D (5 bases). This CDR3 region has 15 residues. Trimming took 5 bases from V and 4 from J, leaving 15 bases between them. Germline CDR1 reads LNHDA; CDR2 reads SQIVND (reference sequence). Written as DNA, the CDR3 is TGTGCCAGTAGTGTCGAGAGGGGCCTGAATCAGCCCCAGCATTTT. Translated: CASSVERGLNQPQHF.

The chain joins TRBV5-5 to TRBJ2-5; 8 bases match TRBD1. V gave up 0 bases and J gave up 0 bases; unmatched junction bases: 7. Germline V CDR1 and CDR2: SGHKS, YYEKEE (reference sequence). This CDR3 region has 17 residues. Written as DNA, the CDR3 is TGTGCCAGCAGCTTGGCCCTCGACAGGGGATACCAAGAGACCCAGTACTTC. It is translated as CASSLALDRGYQETQYF.

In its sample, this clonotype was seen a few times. Here the CDR3 reads CASNQKNQETQYF. DNA for the CDR3: TGTGCCAGCAATCAGAAAAACCAAGAGACCCAGTACTTC. This chain connects TRBV6-2 or TRBV6-3 to TRBJ2-5; D remains ambiguous. In germline, CDR1 is MNHEY, CDR2 SVGEGT. This CDR3 has 13 amino acids. Trimming removed 7 bases at V and 0 bases at J, with 9 bases between.

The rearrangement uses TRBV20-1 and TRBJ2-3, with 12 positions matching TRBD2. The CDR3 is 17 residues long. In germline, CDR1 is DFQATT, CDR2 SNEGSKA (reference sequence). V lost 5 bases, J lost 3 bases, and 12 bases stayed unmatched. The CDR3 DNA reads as TGCAGTGCTTTGACTAGCGGGGGCCGAGGTTATACAGATACGCAGTATTTT. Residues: CSALTSGGRGYTDTQYF.

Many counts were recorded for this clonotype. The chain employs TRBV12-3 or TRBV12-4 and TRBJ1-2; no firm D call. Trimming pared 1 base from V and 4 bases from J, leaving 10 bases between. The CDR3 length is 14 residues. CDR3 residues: CASSLGGPGYGYTF. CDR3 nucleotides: TGTGCCAGCAGTTTAGGCGGACCGGGCTATGGCTACACCTTC.

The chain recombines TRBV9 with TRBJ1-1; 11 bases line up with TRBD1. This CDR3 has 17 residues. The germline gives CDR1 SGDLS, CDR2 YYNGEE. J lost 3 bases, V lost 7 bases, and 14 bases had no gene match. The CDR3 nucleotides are TGTGCCAGCTCGACCGGGACAGGGGGGATCGGGGACACTGAAGCTTTCTTT. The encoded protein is CASSTGTGGIGDTEAFF.

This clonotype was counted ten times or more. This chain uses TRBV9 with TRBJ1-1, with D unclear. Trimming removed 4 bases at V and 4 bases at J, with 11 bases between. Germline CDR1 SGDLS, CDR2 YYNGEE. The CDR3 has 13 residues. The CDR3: CASSFKEGTEAFF. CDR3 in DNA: TGTGCCAGCAGCTTCAAAGAGGGCACTGAAGCTTTCTTT.

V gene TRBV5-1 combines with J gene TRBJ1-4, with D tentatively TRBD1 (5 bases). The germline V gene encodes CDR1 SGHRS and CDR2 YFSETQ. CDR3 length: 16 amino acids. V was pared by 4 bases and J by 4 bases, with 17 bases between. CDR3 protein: CASSPSLRALNEKLFF. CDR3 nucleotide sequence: TGCGCCAGCAGCCCGTCACTCAGGGCCCTTAATGAAAAACTGTTTTTT. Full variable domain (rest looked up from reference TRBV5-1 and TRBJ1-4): KAGVTQTPRYLIKTRGQQVTLSCSPISGHRSVSWYQQTPGQGLQFLFEYFSETQRNKGNFPGRFSGRQFSNSRSEMNVSTLELGDSALYLCASSPSLRALNEKLFFGSGTQLSVL.